These 5 T cell receptor beta chains originate from one sample sequenced in a study of T cell changes during pregnancy in multiple sclerosis. Clones were read by immunoSEQ multiplex PCR, and TCRdb kept only the in-frame ones, dropping some. The data contain 66,000 or so clones, around 90% of them singletons. Sequencing used peripheral blood, obtained in the first trimester of pregnancy. The receptor set was obtained from a female donor in good health, enrolled as a control in a pregnancy study.

The V gene is TRBV5-1, the J gene TRBJ2-7; 9 bases line up with TRBD1. The CDR3 spans 15 residues. Germline CDR1 reads SGHRS; CDR2 reads YFSETQ. J gave up 5 bases and V 4 bases, and 10 bases lay outside the gene matches. CDR3: CASSAAGTGRDEQYF. The DNA for the CDR3 is TGCGCCAGCAGCGCTGCCGGGACAGGGCGCGACGAGCAGTACTTC.

V is TRBV4-2 and J is TRBJ2-1; D might be TRBD2 (6 bases). V lost 5 bases to trimming and J lost 0 bases, with 14 bases between them. Per germline, CDR1 LGHNA and CDR2 YNFKEQ. This CDR3 has 16 residues. The chain's CDR3 is CASSTSSASSYNEQFF. DNA for the CDR3: TGTGCCAGCAGCACCTCTAGCGCAAGCTCCTACAATGAGCAGTTCTTC.

Here the CDR3 reads CASSLSAGGSPLHF. In DNA, the CDR3 is TGCGCCAGCAGCTTGTCGGCAGGAGGCTCACCCCTCCACTTT. The chain combines TRBV5-1 with TRBJ1-6, with D uncertain. Germline CDR1 SGHRS, CDR2 YFSETQ. Trimming took off 1 base at V and 10 bases at J, with 12 bases between the two ends. The CDR3 contains 14 residues.

The chain joins TRBV7-2 to TRBJ2-3; 9 bases align to TRBD2. V shed 5 bases and J 6 bases; nucleotides not matched to a gene: 15. The CDR3 spans 17 residues. Germline V gives CDR1 SGHTA, CDR2 FQGNSA. CDR3 bases: TGTGCCAGCAGCCCCTGGGCTAGCGGGGCACCCCCTGATACGCAGTATTTT. This sequence encodes CASSPWASGAPPDTQYF.

The chain carries TRBV6-1 and TRBJ2-7, with D possibly matching TRBD1 (6 bases). The CDR3 sequence is 15 residues long. Germline values: CDR1 MNHNS, CDR2 SASEGT. Trimming left V 7 bases short and J 2 bases short, with 18 bases between. DNA for the CDR3: TGTGCCAGCATTTCACAGGGCTTGGAGGCCTACGAGCAGTACTTC. Translating gives CASISQGLEAYEQYF.